Listed below are T cell receptor beta chains from one sample, sequenced in a study of blood T cell repertoires in COVID-19. Assay used: immunoSEQ multiplex PCR; TCRdb lists only in-frame clones, some missing. Of 430,000 or so clones in the sample, 88% were seen once. Sequencing was carried out using PBMCs or T cells enriched from blood (not recorded which). The receptors here all came from a woman aged 40 to 50 who had recovered from COVID-19. CDR3s include the opening cysteine and the closing phenylalanine or tryptophan. D genes are given only for firm matches. Clone size is given for some rows only: seen once, a few or many times, or a class if the clone is expanded.

d_call,clone_size,j_call,v_call,cdr3_nt,cdr3_aa
TRBD1,NA,TRBJ1-1,TRBV7-6,TGTGCCAGCAGCTCGACAGGGGTTACTGAAGCTTTCTTT,CASSSTGVTEAFF
NA,NA,TRBJ1-3,TRBV3-1/TRBV3-2,TGTGCCAGCAGCCAAGAGGGCCCGTCGCCTGTTACCACCATATATTTT,CASSQEGPSPVTTIYF
TRBD2,NA,TRBJ2-3,TRBV3-1/TRBV3-2,TGTGCCAGCAGCCAAAGGAGACTAGCGGGGAGTTCAGAGCCCTATTATTTT,CASSQRRLAGSSEPYYF
TRBD2,NA,TRBJ2-7,TRBV11-3,TGTGCCAGCAGCCCCGGCCGGCTAGCGGGAGTCTACGAGCAGTACTTC,CASSPGRLAGVYEQYF
TRBD1,NA,TRBJ2-7,TRBV7-9,TGTGCCAGCAGCTCCCAGGGGGACCACGAGCAGTACTTC,CASSSQGDHEQYF
NA,NA,TRBJ2-5,TRBV5-1,TGCGCCAGCAGCTTGGCCGGGATACCCCAAGAGACCCAGTACTTC,CASSLAGIPQETQYF
NA,NA,TRBJ2-5,TRBV7-7,TGTGCTAGCAGGGCGGCCGGGGAAGAGACCCAGTACTTC,CASRAAGEETQYF
NA,NA,TRBJ2-1,TRBV20-1,TGCGGAGCGGTATACAATGAGCAGTTCTTC,CGAVYNEQFF
NA,NA,TRBJ1-2,TRBV14,TGTGCCAGCAGCCTAGTTTATAACTATGGCTACACCTTC,CASSLVYNYGYTF
TRBD1,NA,TRBJ1-6,TRBV5-8,TGTGCCAGCAGCTCCACGGGACAGATTAATTCACCCCTCCACTTT,CASSSTGQINSPLHF
NA,NA,TRBJ2-4,TRBV28,TGTGCCAGCAGTTCTCCTTTATCTTACAGGGCCAACCGAAAAGACATTCAGTACTTC,CASSSPLSYRANRKDIQYF
NA,NA,TRBJ1-2,TRBV2,TGTGCCAGCAGTGCAGGGGAGGGCTATGGCTACACCTTC,CASSAGEGYGYTF
NA,few,TRBJ1-1,TRBV6-5,TGTGCCAGCAGCGCCTGGGGCGGGATGAACACTGAAGCTTTCTTT,CASSAWGGMNTEAFF
TRBD1,NA,TRBJ1-6,TRBV4-2,TGTGCCAGCAGCCCGCGGACAGGGAATAATTCACCCCTCCACTTT,CASSPRTGNNSPLHF
NA,NA,TRBJ2-3,TRBV11-2,TGTGCCAGCAGCTTAGATTTCCGGAGACTAGGAGCAGATACGCAGTATTTT,CASSLDFRRLGADTQYF
NA,NA,TRBJ1-1,TRBV9,TGTGCCAGCAGCGTGGCGGGGTTTGCGGGGTGGGAAGCTTTCTTT,CASSVAGFAGWEAFF
TRBD2,NA,TRBJ2-1,TRBV19,TGTGCCAGTAGTATATCTAGCGGGGGGTACAATGAGCAGTTCTTC,CASSISSGGYNEQFF
NA,NA,TRBJ1-4,TRBV7-9,TGTGCCAGCAGCCAGAGCGGCCTCCGGGTGGAAAAACTGTTTTTT,CASSQSGLRVEKLFF
TRBD2,NA,TRBJ2-3,TRBV24-1,TGTGCCACCACTCGATTAGCGGGATCCTCGGCCAAAGATACGCAGTATTTT,CATTRLAGSSAKDTQYF
NA,NA,TRBJ1-2,TRBV7-2,TGTGCCAGCAGCTTTGGCGGAGGAGATGGCTACACCTTC,CASSFGGGDGYTF
NA,NA,TRBJ2-1,TRBV7-9,TGTGCCAGCAGTTCACCGGGACTCAACAGGAGTGAGCAGTTCTTC,CASSSPGLNRSEQFF
NA,NA,TRBJ1-2,TRBV7-9,TGTGCCAGCAGCACCGGGACACGAGCTAACTATGGCTACACCTTC,CASSTGTRANYGYTF
NA,NA,TRBJ1-1,TRBV6-5,TGTGCCAGCAGTTATCAGACGGGGGAAGCTTTCTTT,CASSYQTGEAFF
TRBD1,NA,TRBJ1-1,TRBV7-2,TGTGCCAGCAGCACGTCGATAGGGGGCGCTACTGAAGCTTTCTTT,CASSTSIGGATEAFF